This entry describes one T cell receptor beta chain. Method: immunoSEQ multiplex PCR; TCRdb's copy keeps in-frame clones and lacks some. Of over 65,000 clones in the sample, 70% to 85% were seen once. These data come from a study of blood T cell repertoires in COVID-19. CDR3 length: 13 amino acids. In germline, CDR1 is MNHEY, CDR2 SMNVEV (reference sequence). The V end was cut by 6 bases, the J end by 8 bases, with 16 bases between. Sequencing was done on a sample of peripheral blood. The receptor comes from an elderly man with active COVID-19. The chain joins TRBV27 to TRBJ1-1, with a possible D match to TRBD1 (6 bases). The CDR3 is CASSRDTEREAFF. The CDR3 DNA is TGTGCCAGCAGCCGGGACACCGAAAGAGAAGCTTTCTTT.